Reported below is one T cell receptor (beta chain). TCRdb's table, derived via immunoSEQ multiplex PCR, lists solely in-frame clones and lacks some. The table lists approximately 4,000 clones, approximately 23% of them singletons, with around 23% in the top ten. Noted treatment: randomized to nivolumab then ipilimumab (arm A) or the reverse (arm B). The data originate from a study of sequential checkpoint blockade in melanoma. Study-wide context: Both treatment sequences were followed by maintenance nivolumab.

The sample was tumor tissue (inferred from file names), taken from a patient given nivolumab and ipilimumab in sequence. This TCR came from a human donor with melanoma.

The CDR3 region has the DNA TGTGCTAGTGGCCGGGATACCGGGGAGCTGTTTTTT. Translating gives CASGRDTGELFF. The V call is TRBV12-5, the J call TRBJ2-2; possibly TRBD2 for D (5 bases). Trimming stripped 6 bases from V and 5 bases from J, with 7 bases between. Germline loops: CDR1 LGHNT, CDR2 FRNRAP. This CDR3 comprises 12 residues.